The rows below give T cell receptor beta chains drawn from one sample of a study of neurological immune-mediated disorders. TCRdb fed the 5' RACE reads into MiXCR, producing one record per CDR3 protein. The sample includes 66,000 or so distinct CDR3 sequences, less than 5.5% of them seen just once. Sequencing was carried out using PBMCs. The receptors were sampled from a young man with multiple sclerosis. CDR3s include the opening cysteine and the closing phenylalanine or tryptophan. The D gene is left open where the match is weak. Rows give clone size only sometimes, using once, few, many, or a class for an expanded clone.

NA	15	many	TRBV25-1	TRBJ1-2	CASSELDSSWNGYTF	TGTGCCAGCAGTGAATTGGACTCTAGTTGGAATGGCTACACCTTC
TRBD1	16	many	TRBV5-1	TRBJ2-1	CASSLQGTGGRNEQFF	TGCGCCAGCAGCTTGCAAGGGACAGGGGGCCGAAATGAGCAGTTCTTC
NA	14	many	TRBV3-1	TRBJ1-2	CASSPQGSDYGYTF	TGTGCCAGCAGCCCTCAGGGTTCGGACTATGGCTACACCTTC
TRBD2	15	many	TRBV7-2	TRBJ2-1	CASRFLAGAYNEQFF	TGTGCCAGCAGATTCCTAGCGGGGGCTTACAATGAGCAGTTCTTC
NA	13	many	TRBV20-1	TRBJ2-7	CSAVNMDYYEQYF	TGCAGTGCCGTAAACATGGACTACTACGAGCAGTACTTC
NA	12	many	TRBV10-3	TRBJ2-5	CAIMGAGETQYF	TGTGCCATCATGGGGGCGGGAGAGACCCAGTACTTC
NA	14	many	TRBV5-1	TRBJ2-6	CASRGTSGANVLTF	TGCGCCAGCAGGGGCACCTCTGGGGCCAACGTCCTGACTTTC
NA	13	many	TRBV5-1	TRBJ1-5	CASSLTGHQPQHF	TGCGCCAGCAGCTTGACAGGGCATCAGCCCCAGCATTTT
NA	21	many	TRBV12-3/TRBV12-4	TRBJ2-6	CASSARRIRNSQSSGANVLTF	TGTGCCAGCTCGGCCCGAAGAATTAGGAACAGCCAGAGCTCTGGGGCCAACGTCCTGACTTTC
TRBD2	15	many	TRBV24-1	TRBJ2-5	CATSRRGGLGETQYF	TGTGCCACCAGTAGGCGGGGGGGCCTAGGGGAGACCCAGTACTTC
TRBD1	16	NA	TRBV20-1	TRBJ1-2	CSARPPDRARNYGYTF	TGCAGTGCTAGACCTCCCGACAGGGCTCGAAACTATGGCTACACCTTC
TRBD2	15	many	TRBV5-1	TRBJ2-1	CASSTQRGGYNEQFF	TGCGCCAGCAGCACGCAGCGGGGCGGCTACAATGAGCAGTTCTTC
NA	12	many	TRBV12-3/TRBV12-4	TRBJ1-1	CASSFLHGEAFF	TGTGCCAGCAGCTTCCTCCATGGTGAAGCTTTCTTT
NA	15	many	TRBV5-1	TRBJ1-4	CASSTDTTTNEKLFF	TGCGCCAGCAGCACTGACACCACAACTAATGAAAAACTGTTTTTT
TRBD1	17	many	TRBV5-1	TRBJ2-7	CASSLLRLGQGAYEQYF	TGCGCCAGCAGCTTGCTGCGGCTCGGGCAGGGGGCCTACGAGCAGTACTTC
NA	14	many	TRBV9	TRBJ2-4	CASSPGGDPNIQYF	TGTGCCAGCAGCCCGGGCGGAGACCCAAACATTCAGTACTTC
NA	13	NA	TRBV7-2	TRBJ1-2	CASSRLPAGGYTF	TGTGCCAGCAGCCGACTCCCGGCGGGCGGCTACACCTTC
TRBD1	15	many	TRBV12-3/TRBV12-4	TRBJ2-2	CASSSRDRGSGELFF	TGTGCCAGCAGTTCGCGGGACAGGGGGTCCGGGGAGCTGTTTTTT
TRBD2	14	many	TRBV29-1	TRBJ2-5	CSVGAGGSGETQYF	TGCAGCGTTGGGGCGGGGGGGTCAGGAGAGACCCAGTACTTC
NA	10	many	TRBV20-1	TRBJ2-1	CSAGISEQFF	TGCAGTGCGGGTATTTCTGAGCAGTTCTTC
NA	13	many	TRBV6-5	TRBJ1-1	CASSLLRNTEAFF	TGTGCCAGCAGTTTACTCCGGAACACTGAAGCTTTCTTT
NA	14	many	TRBV11-1	TRBJ2-1	CASSPVAIYNEQFF	TGTGCCAGCAGCCCTGTGGCGATCTACAATGAGCAGTTCTTC
NA	14	many	TRBV12-3/TRBV12-4	TRBJ2-4	CASSQDATSDIQYF	TGTGCCAGCAGTCAGGACGCAACGTCGGACATTCAGTACTTC
NA	15	many	TRBV7-8	TRBJ1-6	CASSLNRAGGSPLHF	TGTGCCAGCAGCTTAAACCGGGCCGGGGGTTCACCCCTCCACTTT
TRBD1	16	many	TRBV9	TRBJ1-2	CASSAGRGQGIYGYTF	TGTGCCAGCAGCGCCGGCCGCGGACAGGGGATCTATGGCTACACCTTC
TRBD1	19	many	TRBV7-9	TRBJ1-6	CASSFTGTGGLPTNSPLHF	TGTGCCAGCAGCTTTACCGGGACAGGGGGGCTTCCCACTAATTCACCCCTCCACTTT
TRBD1	15	many	TRBV15	TRBJ2-3	CATSREQGATDTQYF	TGTGCCACCAGCAGAGAACAGGGGGCCACAGATACGCAGTATTTT
NA	13	many	TRBV20-1	TRBJ1-5	CSAPQGYNQPQHF	TGCAGTGCGCCACAGGGTTACAATCAGCCCCAGCATTTT
TRBD1	18	many	TRBV12-3/TRBV12-4	TRBJ1-1	CASSLVLGTGYRITEAFF	TGTGCCAGCAGTTTAGTTTTGGGGACAGGGTATCGAATCACTGAAGCTTTCTTT
NA	15	many	TRBV20-1	TRBJ2-4	CSAMDGLLAKNIQYF	TGCAGTGCGATGGACGGACTCCTAGCCAAAAACATTCAGTACTTC
TRBD1	13	many	TRBV29-1	TRBJ2-1	CSVVGTGADEQFF	TGCAGCGTTGTCGGGACAGGGGCGGATGAGCAGTTCTTC
TRBD2	12	many	TRBV12-3/TRBV12-4	TRBJ2-3	CASREREEAQYF	TGTGCCAGCAGGGAACGGGAGGAGGCGCAGTATTTT
TRBD1	15	many	TRBV10-3	TRBJ1-1	CAISARGTGGSEAFF	TGTGCCATCAGTGCCCGCGGGACAGGGGGCTCTGAAGCTTTCTTT
NA	13	many	TRBV4-1	TRBJ2-2	CASSQGRAGELFF	TGCGCCAGCAGCCAAGGTCGAGCCGGGGAGCTGTTTTTT
NA	16	many	TRBV5-1	TRBJ2-7	CASSSSRTDVPREQYF	TGCGCCAGCAGCTCGTCCCGGACAGACGTCCCCCGTGAGCAGTACTTC
NA	12	many	TRBV10-1	TRBJ1-5	CASSEGGRPQHF	TGCGCCAGCAGTGAGGGAGGTAGGCCCCAGCATTTT
NA	18	many	TRBV5-1	TRBJ2-6	CASSLGSDSYSGANVLTF	TGCGCCAGCAGCTTGGGCTCGGATTCTTACTCTGGGGCCAACGTCCTGACTTTC
TRBD1	14	many	TRBV20-1	TRBJ1-1	CSARGQGASTEAFF	TGCAGTGCCCGCGGACAGGGGGCGAGTACTGAAGCTTTCTTT
NA	13	many	TRBV6-2/TRBV6-3	TRBJ1-1	CASSGRAWTEAFF	TGTGCCAGCAGTGGACGGGCATGGACTGAAGCTTTCTTT
TRBD1	14	few	TRBV5-1	TRBJ2-7	CASSGDREIYEQYF	TGCGCCAGCAGCGGGGACAGGGAAATTTACGAGCAGTACTTC
NA	13	many	TRBV7-2	TRBJ1-1	CASSPGVQKEAFF	TGTGCCAGCAGCCCCGGGGTCCAGAAGGAAGCTTTCTTT
NA	16	many	TRBV7-9	TRBJ2-1	CASSRGRWSSYNEQFF	TGTGCCAGCAGCCGGGGACGCTGGAGCTCCTACAATGAGCAGTTCTTC
NA	14	many	TRBV7-6	TRBJ1-6	CASSFGQRNSPLHF	TGTGCCAGCAGCTTTGGACAGCGTAATTCACCCCTCCACTTT